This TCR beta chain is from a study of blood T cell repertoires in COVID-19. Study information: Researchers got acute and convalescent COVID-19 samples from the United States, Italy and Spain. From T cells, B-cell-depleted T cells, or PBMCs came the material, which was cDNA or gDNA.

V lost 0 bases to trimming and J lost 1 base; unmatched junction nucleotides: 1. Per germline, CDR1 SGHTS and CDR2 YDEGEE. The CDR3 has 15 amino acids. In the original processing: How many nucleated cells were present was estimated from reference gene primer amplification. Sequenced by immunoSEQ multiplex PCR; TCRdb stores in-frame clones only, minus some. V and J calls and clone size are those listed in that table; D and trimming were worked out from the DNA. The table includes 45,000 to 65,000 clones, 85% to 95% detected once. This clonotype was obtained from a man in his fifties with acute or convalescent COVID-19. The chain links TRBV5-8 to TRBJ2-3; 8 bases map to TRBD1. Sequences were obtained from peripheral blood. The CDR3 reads CASSLVDRGTDTQYF. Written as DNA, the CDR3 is TGTGCCAGCAGCTTGGTGGACAGGGGCACAGATACGCAGTATTTT.